This T cell receptor beta chain was observed in a study of T cells in Graves' hyperthyroidism and ophthalmopathy (dated by TCRdb to the late 2010s). For the wider study: Peripheral blood samples were taken at the time of initial diagnosis, prior to any treatment. The roughly 91 discovery patients were randomly split 7:3 into training and test sets. TCR Vbeta CDR3 sequencing of 130 to 150 peripheral blood samples (under 45 ophthalmopathy, around 80 hyperthyroidism and about 17 progressor patients) is reported in the paper. Thyroid tissue and blood T-cell repertoires from about 6 Graves' hyperthyroidism patients were also compared in the study. TCR V-J signatures able to tell the groups apart were searched for in a discovery cohort of around 95 patients, of whom over 40 had Graves' ophthalmopathy and under 65 had stable Graves' hyperthyroidism. Prospective prediction of ophthalmopathy was tested in an independent validation cohort of 18 hyperthyroidism patients and 15 to 17 patients who later progressed to ophthalmopathy. After blood sampling, hyperthyroidism patients were treated with methimazole at a starting dose of 30 mg daily, and ophthalmopathy patients were treated with high-dose intravenous methylprednisolone.

The CDR3 goes from the cysteine to the phenylalanine over 15 residues. Only CDR3 DNA is held: 45 bases, read in frame from base 1. V is shortened by 0 bases, J by 3 bases, and the region joining them spans 11 bases. CDR1 and CDR2 were assigned from the germline V gene (reference sequence) as LGHDT and YNNKEL. In the ophthalmopathy patients, disease was moderately to severely active, with a Clinical Activity Score of 3 or more, a NOSPECS grade of 4 or more, and a duration of less than 3 months. Patients with uncontrolled infections, other autoimmune diseases, pregnancy or lactation were excluded. Diagnoses relied on clinical symptoms, serum thyroxine and TRAb, thyroid ultrasound and orbital computed tomography. PBMCs were separated from approximately 10 ml of fresh peripheral blood using Ficoll-Paque density gradient centrifugation. Total RNA was extracted using Trizol reagent, and RNA quality was assessed on an Agilent 2100 Bioanalyzer.

Only a few counts were recorded for this clonotype. The antigen it recognizes is unknown. No much larger clone exists at a distance of one base, and base qualities are not known. The paper's findings and limits, for the study overall: Sample size was not statistically predetermined, and investigators were not blinded to group allocation. Blood samples also contained most of the expanded thyroid clonotypes (frequency above 0.001), which suggests that blood repertoires may reflect thyroid immune responses. In validation, progression to ophthalmopathy was predicted by the model with around 70% sensitivity and roughly 76% specificity, a median of about 6 months before onset. A model built on a 13 V-J signature distinguished ophthalmopathy from stable hyperthyroidism, reaching around 90% sensitivity and about 81% specificity in cross-validation and 80%/75% in testing.

Amplification of TCR beta CDR3 regions was carried out from RNA transcripts. The first round of RT-PCR for the TCR CDR3 was performed with the HTBI primer set and the Qiagen OneStep RT-PCR kit. Libraries were constructed in a second round of multiplex PCR, after which size selection and purification were carried out. Libraries were sequenced paired-end with 100 bp reads on an Illumina HiSeq2000. The authors processed their data as follows. SOAPnuke was used to process the raw data, throwing out any read that contained adapters or uncalled bases, had a mean Phred below 15, or lacked an exact constant-primer or identifier match. COPE v1.2.5 was used to merge the high-quality paired reads, and each unique nucleotide sequence was defined as a clonotype. MiTCR v1.1 was used to align the clonotypes against IMGT TRBV, TRBD and TRBJ reference segments. Only V-J combinations with frequency above 0.0001, covering 99.2% of repertoires, were analysed. The TCS score was defined as the ratio of F50 (clonal expansion) to E x V (chaos), calculated using BLOSUM62-based TCRdist between CDR3 peptides within each V-J. Welch's t-statistics and random forest reduced 500 to 550 V-J features to around 14, which were used in a naive Bayes classifier (R e1071). The similarity between thyroid and blood repertoires was quantified using the Morisita-Horn index. TCRdb reprocessing: public reads trimmed at Q25 with fastp, clones called with MiXCR, in-frame beta chains kept. Each CDR3 protein appears once, grouped with its most common genes and DNA. What appears here as the V and J calls and clone size reflects TCRdb's work, not the paper's. The sample table lists around 610,000 distinct CDR3 sequences, about 15% of them with a count of one. Clones ranked in the top ten supply approximately 4.2% of the sample.

The sequenced sample was blood. In this chain, TRBV3-1 is recombined with TRBJ1-1; a tentative D call is TRBD1 (6 bases match). The TCR sequence derives from a woman aged 40-49 years with Graves' ophthalmopathy. The DNA sequence is as follows: TGTGCCAGCAGCCAAGATCCAGGGGTGTACACTGAAGCTTTCTTT. Its protein is CASSQDPGVYTEAFF.